The 31 T cell receptor beta chains below come from one sample, sequenced in a study of cytomegalovirus exposure and HLA in healthy donors (dated by TCRdb to between 2016 and 2019). Receptor amplification or capture employed the immunoSEQ multiplex PCR assay. A mixture of 60 forward primers for TCR Vbeta segments and 13 reverse primers for TCR Jbeta segments was used in the multiplex PCR. TCRdb obtained this table from immuneACCESS and retained in-frame rearrangements with V and J assigned. These tables miss some clones; where compared with another copy, unresolved V genes account for less than half of the shortfall, and the remainder is unexplained. The table for this sample shows around 100,000 clones. The ten largest clones represent under 4.5% of the sample. Sequencing input: PBMCs. These receptors were taken from a young woman in good health and CMV-seronegative.

CDR3 loop: CASSSTVSSYNSPLHF. The CDR3 DNA follows: TGTGCCAGCAGCTCTACAGTGAGCTCCTATAATTCACCCCTCCACTTT. The chain is built from TRBV7-9 and TRBJ1-6; D gene uncertain. The CDR3 length is 16 residues. Trimming pared 4 bases from V and 0 bases from J, leaving 10 bases between. Germline V CDR1 and CDR2: SEHNR, FQNEAQ (reference sequence).

The chain is built from TRBV14 and TRBJ1-1; D is unclear. Germline CDR1 is SGHDN and CDR2 is FVKESK. This CDR3 spans 15 amino acids. Trimming took off 4 bases at V and 0 bases at J, with 12 bases between the two ends. This CDR3 is CASSPRGALNTEAFF. The DNA for the CDR3 is TGTGCCAGCAGCCCGCGGGGTGCCCTGAACACTGAAGCTTTCTTT.

The chain links TRBV9 to TRBJ2-5; 12 bases fit TRBD2. J gave up 1 base and V 0 bases, and 4 bases lay outside the gene matches. The V gene's germline CDR1 is SGDLS and CDR2 YYNGEE. The length of the CDR3 is 17 residues. The CDR3 here is CASSVGATSGSQETQYF. CDR3 nucleotide sequence: TGTGCCAGCAGCGTAGGGGCGACTAGCGGGAGCCAAGAGACCCAGTACTTC.

The rearrangement uses TRBV7-3 and TRBJ1-1; no definite D call. V lost 5 bases to trimming and J lost 11 bases, with 15 bases between them. The CDR3 has 12 amino acids. The germline V gene encodes CDR1 SGHTA and CDR2 FQGTGA. Written as DNA, the CDR3 is TGTGCCAGCAGCCAGATACTTGGGCCCGCTTTCTTT. Translation: CASSQILGPAFF.

CDR3 sequence reads: CASSDMEDTEAFF. The DNA for the CDR3 is TGTGCCAGCAGTGATATGGAGGACACTGAAGCTTTCTTT. V gene TRBV2 combines with J gene TRBJ1-1; D not resolved. This CDR3 is 13 amino acids long. Looked up from germline, CDR1 is SNHLY and CDR2 is FYNNEI. Trimming removed 3 bases at V and 3 bases at J, with 8 bases between.

The chain employs TRBV5-5 and TRBJ1-2; a weak D match, TRBD1 (6 bases). This CDR3 contains 13 residues. Trimming removed 2 bases at V and 4 bases at J, with 9 bases between. Germline loops: CDR1 SGHKS, CDR2 YYEKEE (reference sequence). DNA for the CDR3: TGTGCCAGCAGCTTAGGGGGGGCCTATGGCTACACCTTC. Protein sequence: CASSLGGAYGYTF.

V is TRBV28 and J is TRBJ2-2; TRBD2 aligns across 8 bases. Germline CDR1 is MDHEN and CDR2 is SYDVKM. J lost 4 bases, V lost 2 bases, and 9 bases had no gene match. The CDR3 spans 17 residues. Here the CDR3 reads CASSLISGIRGTGELFF. CDR3 sequence (DNA): TGTGCCAGCAGTTTAATTAGCGGGATACGAGGCACCGGGGAGCTGTTTTTT.

The genes are TRBV2 and TRBJ1-1; tentatively, D is TRBD1 (6 bases). Deletions cut 6 bases from V and 7 bases from J, with 12 bases between. From germline, CDR1 is SNHLY and CDR2 FYNNEI. CDR3 length equals 12 residues. CDR3 loop: CASREDSYEAFF. CDR3 bases: TGTGCCAGCAGGGAGGACAGTTATGAAGCTTTCTTT.

The V and J genes are TRBV10-3 and TRBJ1-2, with 9 bases that match TRBD1. Germline V gene sequence: CDR1 ENHRY, CDR2 SYGVKD. The CDR3 loop spans 17 amino acids. The junction had 16 bases not matched to a gene; V was cut back by 10 bases and J by 1 base. For the CDR3, the DNA is TGTGCCACGACTCATTCCGGGACAGGGACTTATAACTATGGCTACACCTTC. Protein product: CATTHSGTGTYNYGYTF.

This chain connects TRBV6-1 to TRBJ2-5, with D unresolved. Germline V gene lookup returns CDR1 MNHNS and CDR2 SASEGT. The CDR3 contains 14 residues. Trimming shortened V by 7 bases and J by 4 bases, and 16 bases separated the two germline ends. In nucleotides, the CDR3 is TGTGCCAGCACTGCCCCTGGTCAGCGAGAGACCCAGTACTTC. Amino acid sequence: CASTAPGQRETQYF.

This rearrangement joins TRBV7-9 to TRBJ2-7; tentative D call: TRBD2 (7 bases). Germline CDR1 reads SEHNR; CDR2 reads FQNEAQ (reference sequence). CDR3 length equals 16 residues. V was shortened by 4 bases and J by 9 bases, with 25 bases between the two germline ends. DNA for the CDR3: TGTGCCAGCAGCTCCCTGCGCTTGGGGGGGGGCTTTAGGCAGTACTTC. Protein: CASSSLRLGGGFRQYF.

V and J are TRBV7-9 and TRBJ1-4; D is possibly TRBD1 (5 bases). V lost 3 bases and J lost 5, with 16 bases in between. This CDR3 is built from 16 residues. Germline V gene data show CDR1 as SEHNR and CDR2 as FQNEAQ (reference sequence). CDR3 protein: CASSLGTGHINEKLFF. CDR3 coding DNA: TGTGCCAGCAGCTTGGGAACCGGACATATAAATGAAAAACTGTTTTTT.

The chain couples TRBV14 to TRBJ2-5; 10 nucleotides match TRBD2. V gave up 1 base and J gave up 2 bases; unmatched junction bases: 4. Germline V CDR1 and CDR2: SGHDN, FVKESK. This CDR3 spans 16 amino acids. CDR3 protein: CASSQVLAGPQETQYF. In nucleotides, the CDR3 is TGTGCCAGCAGCCAAGTACTAGCGGGGCCGCAAGAGACCCAGTACTTC.

The chain employs TRBV30 and TRBJ1-1; D is ambiguous. Germline V lookup: CDR1 GTSNPN, CDR2 SVGIG (reference sequence). Trimming pared 2 bases from V and 8 bases from J, leaving 12 bases between. This CDR3 has 12 residues. CDR3 protein: CAWSIAPGEAFF. The CDR3 DNA sequence: TGTGCCTGGAGTATCGCGCCAGGCGAAGCTTTCTTT. Full variable domain (outside the CDR3, taken from reference TRBV30 and TRBJ1-1): SQTIHQWPATLVQPVGSPLSLECTVEGTSNPNLYWYRQAAGRGLQLLFYSVGIGQISSEVPQNLSASRPQDRQFILSSKKLLLSDSGFYLCAWSIAPGEAFFGQGTRLTVV.

J is TRBJ1-4 and V is TRBV7-2; 7 bases map to TRBD1. Germline-derived CDR1 and CDR2 are SGHTA and FQGNSA. This CDR3 contains 14 residues. Trimming cost V 1 base and J 8 bases; bases outside gene matches: 4. The CDR3 is CASSLVGGREKLFF. The CDR3 DNA sequence: TGTGCCAGCAGCTTAGTAGGGGGCAGGGAAAAACTGTTTTTT. The full variable domain, rest sourced from reference TRBV7-2 and TRBJ1-4, is GAGVSQSPSNKVTEKGKDVELRCDPISGHTALYWYRQSLGQGLEFLIYFQGNSAPDKSGLPSDRFSAERTGGSVSTLTIQRTQQEDSAVYLCASSLVGGREKLFFGSGTQLSVL.

V is TRBV6-6 and J is TRBJ1-1, with D possibly TRBD1 on 6 matching bases. The germline V and J ends were trimmed by 6 bases and 2 bases, with 16 bases remaining between them. Germline values: CDR1 MNHNY, CDR2 SVGAGI (reference sequence). This CDR3 is built from 15 residues. The CDR3 DNA follows: TGTGCCAGCAGCGATACAGGGTTAGGAAACACTGAAGCTTTCTTT. Its protein product is CASSDTGLGNTEAFF.

The chain is built from TRBV2 and TRBJ1-2; TRBD1 matches at 8 bases. Germline V gives CDR1 SNHLY, CDR2 FYNNEI. With V trimmed by 7 bases and J by 2 bases, 6 bases remained unmatched. The CDR3 is 14 residues long. CDR3 DNA: TGTGCCAGCACTGGGACAGGTCCCAACTATGGCTACACCTTC. Protein: CASTGTGPNYGYTF. The variable domain in full, with the rest retrieved from reference TRBV2 and TRBJ1-2, is EPEVTQTPSHQVTQMGQEVILRCVPISNHLYFYWYRQILGQKVEFLVSFYNNEISEKSEIFDDQFSVERPDGSNFTLKIRSTKLEDSAMYFCASTGTGPNYGYTFGSGTRLTVV.

V and J are TRBV5-6 and TRBJ1-5; D ambiguous. V was trimmed by 5 bases and J by 0 bases, leaving 6 bases between them. Germline V lookup: CDR1 SGHDT, CDR2 YYEEEE. The length of the CDR3 is 13 residues. This CDR3 reads CASSKYSNQPQHF. In DNA form, the CDR3 reads TGTGCCAGCAGTAAATATAGCAATCAGCCCCAGCATTTT.

Comment on this clone: The same CDR3 is also encoded by other DNA sequences in this sample. This chain uses TRBV7-3 with TRBJ2-1; 7 nucleotides align to TRBD2. With 1 base clipped from V and 0 bases from J, the junction kept 0 bases outside the gene matches. Per germline, CDR1 SGHTA and CDR2 FQGTGA. The CDR3 runs 15 residues. The chain's CDR3 is CASSLSGSSYNEQFF. CDR3 nucleotides: TGTGCCAGCAGCTTAAGCGGGAGCTCCTACAATGAGCAGTTCTTC.

The gene calls are TRBV5-5 and TRBJ2-7; a possible D gene is TRBD2 (5 bases). With 2 bases removed from V and 2 bases from J, the gap between germline ends came to 14 bases. The germline V gene encodes CDR1 SGHKS and CDR2 YYEKEE (reference sequence). This CDR3 has 15 residues. The CDR3 loop is CASSLSLIGTYEQYF. The CDR3 DNA reads as TGTGCCAGCAGCTTATCGTTGATCGGGACCTACGAGCAGTACTTC. Full variable domain (missing parts from reference TRBV5-5 and TRBJ2-7): DAGVTQSPTHLIKTRGQQVTLRCSPISGHKSVSWYQQVLGQGPQFIFQYYEKEERGRGNFPDRFSARQFPNYSSELNVNALLLGDSALYLCASSLSLIGTYEQYFGPGTRLTVT.

V and J are TRBV19 and TRBJ1-4; no clear D. V lost 3 bases and J lost 8, with 10 bases in between. Germline-derived CDR1 and CDR2 are LNHDA and SQIVND (reference sequence). The CDR3 consists of 13 residues. The CDR3 sequence is CASSINRREKLFF. In DNA, the CDR3 is TGTGCCAGTAGTATCAATCGGAGGGAAAAACTGTTTTTT.

The chain links TRBV7-3 to TRBJ2-1, with D unclear. The V and J ends lost 1 base and 3 bases respectively, with 10 bases between them. The CDR3 contains 15 residues. The germline CDR1 and CDR2 sequences are SGHTA and FQGTGA. CDR3 amino acids: CASSLNSGSYNEQFF. The CDR3 nucleotides read TGTGCCAGCAGCTTAAATTCAGGTAGCTACAATGAGCAGTTCTTC.

The chain has TRBV28 and TRBJ1-5, with 7 bases fitting TRBD1. This CDR3 region has 13 residues. With V trimmed by 6 bases and J by 5 bases, 4 bases remained unmatched. The V gene's germline CDR1 is MDHEN and CDR2 SYDVKM. CDR3 in amino acids: CASRKTGDQPQHF. For the CDR3, the DNA is TGTGCCAGCAGGAAAACAGGGGATCAGCCCCAGCATTTT.

The rearrangement uses TRBV5-8 and TRBJ1-5; D is unclear. This CDR3 has 15 residues. Trimming took off 2 bases at V and 2 bases at J, with 11 bases between the two ends. Germline lookup yields CDR1 SGHTS and CDR2 YDEGEE. The CDR3 nucleotides read TGTGCCAGCAGCTTCCGGGGTGGCGGCAATCAGCCCCAGCATTTT. Amino acids: CASSFRGGGNQPQHF. The entire variable domain, with the rest obtained from reference TRBV5-8 and TRBJ1-5, is as follows: EAGVTQSPTHLIKTRGQQATLRCSPISGHTSVYWYQQALGLGLQFLLWYDEGEERNRGNFPPRFSGRQFPNYSSELNVNALELEDSALYLCASSFRGGGNQPQHFGDGTRLSIL.

This rearrangement joins TRBV18 to TRBJ2-7; the D gene is possibly TRBD1 (5 bases). V lost 0 bases, J lost 5 bases, and 11 bases lay in between. Germline-derived CDR1 and CDR2 are KGHSH and LQKENI. The CDR3 extends over 14 amino acids. DNA for the CDR3: TGTGCCAGCTCACCACCTACAGGAACGGACGAGCAGTACTTC. Its protein product is CASSPPTGTDEQYF.

The chain carries TRBV6-1 and TRBJ1-2; the D gene is possibly TRBD1 (6 bases). There are 14 residues in the CDR3. Trimming took off 8 bases at V and 4 bases at J, with 17 bases between the two ends. The germline V gene has CDR1 MNHNS and CDR2 SASEGT. For the CDR3, the DNA is TGTGCCAGCGGAGGACAGCGCGAGGGCTATGGCTACACCTTC. As protein: CASGGQREGYGYTF.

About this clone itself: At one boundary the junction diverges from the germline segment, which might be a read error. Other DNA sequences in this sample translate to the same CDR3. The V and J genes are TRBV6-5 and TRBJ1-6; 7 bases are a match to TRBD1. CDR3 length: 13 residues. The V gene's germline CDR1 is MNHEY and CDR2 SVGAGI. The CDR3: CASSLAGTARTFF. In DNA form, the CDR3 reads TGTGCCAGCAGTTTAGCCGGGACAGCGAGAACTTTTTTT.

The chain uses TRBV5-1 and TRBJ2-7; possible D gene TRBD2, 5 bases. This CDR3 comprises 14 residues. Germline CDR1 reads SGHRS; CDR2 reads YFSETQ. Trimming cost V 0 bases and J 2 bases, with 9 bases left between them. The CDR3, as DNA: TGCGCCAGCAGCTTGGTGCCGGGGACCTACGAGCAGTACTTC. Amino acid sequence: CASSLVPGTYEQYF.

The J gene is TRBJ2-1, the V gene TRBV9; no reliable D call. The CDR3 runs 15 residues. CDR1 is SGDLS and CDR2 is YYNGEE in the germline V gene. V was trimmed by 0 bases and J by 4 bases, leaving 11 bases between them. The CDR3: CASSVDPNVYNEQFF. DNA for the CDR3: TGTGCCAGCAGCGTAGACCCTAATGTTTACAATGAGCAGTTCTTC. Full variable domain (outside the CDR3, taken from reference TRBV9 and TRBJ2-1): DSGVTQTPKHLITATGQRVTLRCSPRSGDLSVYWYQQSLDQGLQFLIQYYNGEERAKGNILERFSAQQFPDLHSELNLSSLELGDSALYFCASSVDPNVYNEQFFGPGTRLTVL.

The V call is TRBV19, the J call TRBJ2-1; 7 bases agree with TRBD2. The CDR3 covers 17 residues. J lost 0 bases, V lost 4 bases, and 9 bases had no gene match. Germline loops: CDR1 LNHDA, CDR2 SQIVND (reference sequence). DNA of the CDR3: TGTGCCAGTAGTACCCCGGGACTATTTCGCTCCTACAATGAGCAGTTCTTC. Encoded protein: CASSTPGLFRSYNEQFF.

The chain carries TRBV14 and TRBJ1-1, with D unresolved. V was pared by 4 bases and J by 0 bases, with 15 bases between. The CDR3 consists of 16 residues. Germline CDR1 reads SGHDN; CDR2 reads FVKESK. The CDR3, as DNA: TGTGCCAGCAGCCCATTAGAGGCGGTTATGAACACTGAAGCTTTCTTT. This gives the protein CASSPLEAVMNTEAFF.